Below, 30 T cell receptor beta chains from the same sample are listed, as sequenced in a study of metastatic and nonmetastatic thyroid tumors. TCRdb re-called the PCR reads through MiXCR. The sample carries about 93,000 clones, roughly 13% recorded once. No patient had received any treatment before thyroid surgery. Material for sequencing was blood. The receptors originated from a female donor with papillary thyroid cancer or a benign thyroid nodule (not recorded which). Some clones in this sample may be carry-over from other donors' samples.

The rearrangement joins TRBV5-1 to TRBJ2-3; D may be TRBD2 (5 bases). V was shortened by 4 bases and J by 6 bases, with 18 bases between the two germline ends. The CDR3 has 15 residues. CDR1 and CDR2 (germline): SGHRS, YFSETQ. CDR3 sequence (DNA): TGCGCCAGCAGCCTCGGGTGGGGAGACGGGGATACGCAGTATTTT. This encodes CASSLGWGDGDTQYF. The full variable domain, in which reference TRBV5-1 and TRBJ2-3 provide the parts outside the CDR3, is KAGVTQTPRYLIKTRGQQVTLSCSPISGHRSVSWYQQTPGQGLQFLFEYFSETQRNKGNFPGRFSGRQFSNSRSEMNVSTLELGDSALYLCASSLGWGDGDTQYFGPGTRLTVL.

In its sample, this clone was seen a few times. The chain couples TRBV19 to TRBJ1-2, with D tentatively TRBD1 (6 bases). V was cut by 11 bases and J by 3 bases, with 16 bases left in between. This CDR3 is built from 13 residues. From germline, CDR1 is LNHDA and CDR2 SQIVND (reference sequence). CDR3 bases: TGTGCCGCCCGGGACATGAAGGACTATGGCTACACCTTC. It translates to CAARDMKDYGYTF.

This clone was observed at least ten times. The gene calls are TRBV5-1 and TRBJ2-5; D not certain. V was trimmed by 3 bases and J by 5 bases, leaving 8 bases between them. The CDR3 has 12 residues. Germline V gives CDR1 SGHRS, CDR2 YFSETQ. The CDR3 DNA reads TGCGCCAGCAGCTGGGTAAGGGAGACCCAGTACTTC. Translating gives CASSWVRETQYF.

V usage is TRBV11-3 and J usage is TRBJ1-1, with D hard to call. This CDR3 is built from 14 residues. The V end was cut by 5 bases, the J end by 4 bases, with 14 bases between. From germline, CDR1 is SGHNT and CDR2 YENEEA. CDR3 DNA: TGTGCCAGCAGCACTCATACTTTGGCCACTGAAGCTTTCTTT. Encoded protein: CASSTHTLATEAFF. The full variable domain, its missing parts supplied by reference TRBV11-3 and TRBJ1-1, is EAGVVQSPRYKIIEKKQPVAFWCNPISGHNTLYWYLQNLGQGPELLIRYENEEAVDDSQLPKDRFSAERLKGVDSTLKIQPAELGDSAVYLCASSTHTLATEAFFGQGTRLTVV.

This clone was detected ten times or more. The chain recombines TRBV28 with TRBJ1-1; D gene unclear. V dropped 2 bases and J dropped 3 bases, with 4 bases sitting between them. This CDR3 has 12 residues. CDR1 is MDHEN and CDR2 is SYDVKM in the germline V gene. For the CDR3, the DNA is TGTGCCAGCAGTTTAATGGACACTGAAGCTTTCTTT. This codes for CASSLMDTEAFF.

The chain carries TRBV29-1 and TRBJ2-1, with TRBD1 as a possible D gene (6 bases). This CDR3 contains 13 residues. The germline gives CDR1 SQVTM, CDR2 ANQGSEA. V shed 5 bases and J shed 6 bases, with 14 bases lying between them. The CDR3 here is CSVKTGWFNEQFF. CDR3 in DNA: TGCAGCGTTAAGACAGGTTGGTTCAATGAGCAGTTCTTC.

This clone was recorded at least ten times. A read error may account for a junction end that differs from germline. The V gene is TRBV29-1, the J gene TRBJ1-1; TRBD1 is a possible D gene (5 bases). The CDR3 loop spans 14 amino acids. Germline V lookup: CDR1 SQVTM, CDR2 ANQGSEA. The CDR3 loop reads CSLVLGRASPHEIF. The CDR3 DNA follows: TGCAGCCTCGTCTTGGGCAGGGCATCCCCCCACGAGATCTTT.

This clone was observed many times. The chain combines TRBV9 with TRBJ2-2, with D possibly TRBD2 on 6 matching bases. V lost 4 bases to trimming and J lost 8 bases, with 15 bases between them. The CDR3 has 14 residues. Per germline, CDR1 SGDLS and CDR2 YYNGEE. The CDR3 here is CASSPYAAGGELFF. CDR3 DNA: TGTGCCAGCAGCCCATACGCGGCGGGAGGGGAGCTGTTTTTT.

This clone was found many times. V usage is TRBV15 and J usage is TRBJ1-4, with 7 bases identical to TRBD1. The germline V gene has CDR1 LNHNV and CDR2 YYDKDF (reference sequence). The junction had 10 bases not matched to a gene; V was cut back by 5 bases and J by 4 bases. The CDR3 is 16 residues long. Written as DNA, the CDR3 is TGTGCCACCAGCGACCGACAGGGACCTATTAATGAAAAACTGTTTTTT. This translates into CATSDRQGPINEKLFF.

This clone was seen many times. The chain has TRBV11-3 and TRBJ2-3; D ambiguous. This CDR3 comprises 15 residues. V lost 0 bases and J 2 bases, leaving 9 bases between the germline ends. Germline CDR1 reads SGHNT; CDR2 reads YENEEA. CDR3 residues: CASSLDTGPTDTQYF. CDR3 in DNA: TGTGCCAGCAGCTTAGACACCGGCCCCACAGATACGCAGTATTTT.

Within the sample, this clone is medium-sized. The rearrangement joins TRBV30 to TRBJ1-2, with D possibly matching TRBD1 (5 bases). Germline CDR1 is GTSNPN and CDR2 is SVGIG (reference sequence). There are 13 residues in the CDR3. V lost 2 bases, J lost 8 bases, and 15 bases lay in between. The CDR3 DNA reads TGTGCCTGGAGTTTCTACGCCCGGGGGGGCTACACCTTC. Translating gives CAWSFYARGGYTF.

This clone was counted at least ten times. The genes are TRBV30 and TRBJ2-3; D is unclear. There are 11 residues in the CDR3. Germline lookup yields CDR1 GTSNPN and CDR2 SVGIG (reference sequence). V shed 1 base and J shed 9 bases, with 8 bases lying between them. For the CDR3, the DNA is TGTGCCTGGAGTGCTAGTTTGACGCAGTATTTT. The encoded protein is CAWSASLTQYF.

Notes on this clone: This sequence may be a read error, since a much larger clone differs from it by one base. The chain joins TRBV29-1 to TRBJ1-5; TRBD1 matches at 12 bases. The CDR3 has 15 amino acids. Per the germline V gene, CDR1 is SQVTM and CDR2 is ANQGSEA. The CDR3 nucleotides are TGCATCGTGGGACAGGGGGCCGGGAGCAATCAGCCCCAGCATTTT. Its translation is CIVGQGAGSNQPQHF.

This clone was detected many times. The J gene is TRBJ2-1, the V gene TRBV9; D perhaps matches TRBD1 (6 bases). This CDR3 is built from 15 residues. The V and J ends lost 3 bases and 0 bases respectively, with 10 bases between them. Germline assignment: CDR1 SGDLS and CDR2 YYNGEE. CDR3 amino acids: CASSEQGSSYNEQFF. The DNA for the CDR3 is TGTGCCAGCAGCGAACAGGGTAGCTCCTACAATGAGCAGTTCTTC.

This clone came up many times. The chain is built from TRBV13 and TRBJ1-6; 8 bases align to TRBD1. The junction had 7 bases not matched to a gene; V was cut back by 5 bases and J by 10 bases. CDR1 PRHDT and CDR2 FYEKMQ come from the germline V gene (reference sequence). The CDR3 has 14 residues. The CDR3 sequence: CASSKDRGNSPLHF. In nucleotides, the CDR3 is TGTGCCAGCAGCAAAGACAGGGGAAACTCACCCCTCCACTTT.

The chain carries TRBV29-1 and TRBJ2-7; D might be TRBD1 (5 bases). Trimming took 4 bases from V and 2 from J, leaving 9 bases between them. This CDR3 has 12 amino acids. Germline V lookup: CDR1 SQVTM, CDR2 ANQGSEA. The CDR3 sequence is CSVGQFPYEQYF. CDR3 sequence (DNA): TGCAGCGTTGGACAGTTTCCCTACGAGCAGTACTTC.

At least ten counts were recorded for this clone. V is TRBV5-1 and J is TRBJ2-1, with 11 bases fitting TRBD2. V trimming: 2 bases; J trimming: 9 bases; junction bases outside the gene matches: 10. Germline values: CDR1 SGHRS, CDR2 YFSETQ. The CDR3 has 16 residues. The CDR3 region is CASSFSEVSGRGEQFF. Written as DNA, the CDR3 is TGCGCCAGCAGCTTCTCCGAGGTTAGCGGGAGGGGTGAGCAGTTCTTC.

This clone was counted many times. The rearrangement joins TRBV4-1 to TRBJ2-2; D possibly uses TRBD1 or TRBD2 (5 bases each). Per the germline V gene, CDR1 is MGHRA and CDR2 is YSYEKL. V lost 4 bases, J lost 6 bases, and 15 bases lay in between. This CDR3 has 15 residues. CDR3 amino acids: CASSLLGESSGELFF. CDR3 nucleotides: TGCGCCAGCAGCCTCCTGGGGGAGAGCTCCGGGGAGCTGTTTTTT.

This clone was recorded at least ten times. Other nucleotide sequences in the sample specify the same CDR3. The chain links TRBV2 to TRBJ1-2; D gene uncertain. This CDR3 region has 12 residues. V shed 9 bases and J shed 7 bases, with 15 bases lying between them. Germline-derived CDR1 and CDR2 are SNHLY and FYNNEI. The CDR3 spells CASLFTPGGYTF. CDR3 coding DNA: TGTGCCAGTCTATTCACCCCGGGTGGCTACACCTTC. The variable domain in full, with the rest retrieved from reference TRBV2 and TRBJ1-2, is EPEVTQTPSHQVTQMGQEVILRCVPISNHLYFYWYRQILGQKVEFLVSFYNNEISEKSEIFDDQFSVERPDGSNFTLKIRSTKLEDSAMYFCASLFTPGGYTFGSGTRLTVV.

About this clone itself: A much larger clone lies one base from this, so it may be a read error. V usage is TRBV7-2 and J usage is TRBJ1-1; 7 nucleotides align to TRBD1. Germline trimming cut 3 bases from V and 2 bases from J; bases unmatched to any gene: 3. Germline CDR1 reads SGHTA; CDR2 reads FQGNSA. The CDR3 totals 14 residues. CDR3 in amino acids: CASSFGTANTEAFF. For the CDR3, the DNA is TGTGCCAGCAGCTTTGGGACAGCTAACACTGAAGCTTTCTTT.

The chain links TRBV5-1 to TRBJ1-3; D not resolved. The V end lost 1 base, the J end lost 0 bases, and 14 bases lay between the germline ends. In germline, CDR1 is SGHRS, CDR2 YFSETQ. This CDR3 region has 17 residues. CDR3 DNA sequence: TGCGCCAGCAGCTTGTGTTCAGGCACCAGCTCTGGAAACACCATATATTTT. It specifies CASSLCSGTSSGNTIYF.

The V gene is TRBV18, the J gene TRBJ2-7, with D uncertain. Germline CDR1 is KGHSH and CDR2 is LQKENI. The CDR3 loop spans 16 amino acids. Deletions cut 5 bases from V and 0 bases from J, with 17 bases between. This chain's CDR3 is CASSSSPLSSSYEQYF. DNA of the CDR3: TGTGCCAGCTCATCCAGTCCCCTCTCCAGCTCCTACGAGCAGTACTTC.

This clone was detected ten times or more. J is TRBJ2-2 and V is TRBV11-2; no clear D. V was clipped by 1 base and J by 6 bases, with 9 bases between them. CDR1 is SGHAT and CDR2 is FQNNGV in the germline V gene. This CDR3 has 14 amino acids. CDR3 protein: CASSLVREAGELFF. CDR3 nucleotides: TGTGCCAGCAGCTTAGTAAGGGAAGCCGGGGAGCTGTTTTTT.

A single count supports this clone. One end of the junction varies from germline; a read error may be responsible. The V and J genes are TRBV18 and TRBJ2-1; 7 bases are a match to TRBD1. CDR1 KGHSH and CDR2 LQKENI come from the germline V gene. The length of the CDR3 is 13 residues. CDR3 bases: TGTGCCATCTCTCCCGACAGGGCGAGGGAGCATTTCTTC. It is translated as CAISPDRAREHFF.

This clone was seen ten or more times. The chain combines TRBV6-5 with TRBJ2-5, with TRBD2 as a possible D gene (6 bases). The CDR3 extends over 13 amino acids. The germline V gene encodes CDR1 MNHEY and CDR2 SVGAGI. Trimming left V 2 bases short and J 5 bases short, with 9 bases between. CDR3 coding DNA: TGTGCCAGCAGTTACGGGGGGAAGGAGACCCAGTACTTC. It codes for CASSYGGKETQYF.

This clone showed up many times. The chain couples TRBV3-1 to TRBJ2-1; D call uncertain. This CDR3 has 15 residues. Trimming cost V 1 base and J 1 base, with 8 bases left between them. Germline V gene sequence: CDR1 LGHDT, CDR2 YNNKEL (reference sequence). In nucleotides, the CDR3 is TGTGCCAGCAGCCAAGGGCCTGAATCCTACAATGAGCAGTTCTTC. Encoded protein: CASSQGPESYNEQFF.

This clone was counted many times. V is TRBV4-1 and J is TRBJ1-1; D is uncertain. Germline CDR1 is MGHRA and CDR2 is YSYEKL. V dropped 0 bases and J dropped 2 bases, with 16 bases sitting between them. The CDR3 length is 17 residues. The CDR3 DNA reads as TGCGCCAGCAGCCAAGATTTTCTCGGCGGAATCAACACTGAAGCTTTCTTT. Translating it yields CASSQDFLGGINTEAFF.

The V call is TRBV28, the J call TRBJ1-1, with a possible D match to TRBD1 (6 bases). Germline V CDR1 and CDR2: MDHEN, SYDVKM. This CDR3 region has 16 residues. V was pared by 6 bases and J by 2 bases, with 19 bases between. The CDR3: CASRITGRAINTEAFF. The CDR3, as DNA: TGTGCCAGCAGAATTACAGGGAGAGCTATTAACACTGAAGCTTTCTTT. Supplemented by reference TRBV28 and TRBJ1-1, the full variable domain reads DVKVTQSSRYLVKRTGEKVFLECVQDMDHENMFWYRQDPGLGLRLIYFSYDVKMKEKGDIPEGYSVSREKKERFSLILESASTNQTSMYLCASRITGRAINTEAFFGQGTRLTVV.

This clone was detected ten times or more. This sequence may be a read error, since a much larger clone differs from it by one base. The chain uses TRBV30 and TRBJ2-7, with 10 bases fitting TRBD2. V dropped 3 bases and J dropped 2; count of bases not matched to a gene: 7. Germline CDR1 GTSNPN, CDR2 SVGIG (reference sequence). CDR3 size: 15 residues. The CDR3 DNA sequence: TGTGCCTGGAGCGGCGGACTAGCGGCGCCCTACGAGCAGTACTTC. Its translation: CAWSGGLAAPYEQYF.

This clone was observed at least ten times. The chain is built from TRBV30 and TRBJ2-3; the match to TRBD2 covers 10 bases. There are 17 residues in the CDR3. CDR1 is GTSNPN and CDR2 is SVGIG in the germline V gene (reference sequence). After removal of 1 base from V and 7 bases from J, the junction contained 14 bases not matched to a gene. The CDR3 coding sequence is TGTGCCTGGAGTGCTGGACTAGCGGCCACCCCTTCCTATACGCAGTATTTT. This translates into CAWSAGLAATPSYTQYF. Variable domain in full (rest from reference TRBV30 and TRBJ2-3): SQTIHQWPATLVQPVGSPLSLECTVEGTSNPNLYWYRQAAGRGLQLLFYSVGIGQISSEVPQNLSASRPQDRQFILSSKKLLLSDSGFYLCAWSAGLAATPSYTQYFGPGTRLTVL.